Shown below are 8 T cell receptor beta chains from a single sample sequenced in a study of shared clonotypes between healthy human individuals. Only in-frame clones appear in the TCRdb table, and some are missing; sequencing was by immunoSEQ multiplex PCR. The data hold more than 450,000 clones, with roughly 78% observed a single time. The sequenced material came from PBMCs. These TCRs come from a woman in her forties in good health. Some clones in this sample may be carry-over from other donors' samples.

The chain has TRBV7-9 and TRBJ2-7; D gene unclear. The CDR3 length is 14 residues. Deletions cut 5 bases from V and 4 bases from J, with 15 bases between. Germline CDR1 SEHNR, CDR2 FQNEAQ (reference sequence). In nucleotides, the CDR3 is TGTGCCAGCAGCACCCGGGTCCTGGGGTACGAGCAGTACTTC. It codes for CASSTRVLGYEQYF.

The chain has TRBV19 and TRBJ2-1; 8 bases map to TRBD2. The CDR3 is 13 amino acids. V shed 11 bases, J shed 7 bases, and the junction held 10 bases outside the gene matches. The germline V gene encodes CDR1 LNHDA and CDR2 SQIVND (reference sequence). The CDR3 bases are TGTGCCTCCCGGGGACTAGGAGGAAATGAGCAGTTCTTC. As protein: CASRGLGGNEQFF.

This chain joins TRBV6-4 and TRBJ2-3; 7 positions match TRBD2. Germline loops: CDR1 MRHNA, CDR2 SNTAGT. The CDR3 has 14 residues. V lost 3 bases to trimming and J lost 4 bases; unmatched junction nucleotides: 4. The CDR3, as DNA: TGTGCCAGCAGTGAAGGGAGGGGTGCAGATACGCAGTATTTT. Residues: CASSEGRGADTQYF.

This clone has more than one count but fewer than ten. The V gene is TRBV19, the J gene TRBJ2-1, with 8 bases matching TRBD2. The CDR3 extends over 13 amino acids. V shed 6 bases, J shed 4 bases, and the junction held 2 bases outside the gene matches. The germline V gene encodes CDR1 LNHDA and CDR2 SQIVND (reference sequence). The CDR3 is CASRTGGYNEQFF. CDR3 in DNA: TGTGCCAGTAGGACGGGAGGGTACAATGAGCAGTTCTTC. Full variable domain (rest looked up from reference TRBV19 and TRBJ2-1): DGGITQSPKYLFRKEGQNVTLSCEQNLNHDAMYWYRQDPGQGLRLIYYSQIVNDFQKGDIAEGYSVSREKKESFPLTVTSAQKNPTAFYLCASRTGGYNEQFFGPGTRLTVL.

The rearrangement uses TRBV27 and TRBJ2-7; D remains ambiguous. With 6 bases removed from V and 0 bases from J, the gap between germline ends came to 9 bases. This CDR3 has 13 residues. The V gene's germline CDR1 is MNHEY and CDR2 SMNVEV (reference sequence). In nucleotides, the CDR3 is TGTGCCAGCAGCCGCCCATACTCCTACGAGCAGTACTTC. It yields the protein CASSRPYSYEQYF.

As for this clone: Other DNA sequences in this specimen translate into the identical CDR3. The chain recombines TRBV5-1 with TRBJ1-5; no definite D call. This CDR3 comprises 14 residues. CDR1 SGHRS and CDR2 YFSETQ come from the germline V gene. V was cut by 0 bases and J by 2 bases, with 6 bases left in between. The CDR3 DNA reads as TGCGCCAGCAGCTTGGATGGCGGCAATCAGCCCCAGCATTTT. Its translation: CASSLDGGNQPQHF.

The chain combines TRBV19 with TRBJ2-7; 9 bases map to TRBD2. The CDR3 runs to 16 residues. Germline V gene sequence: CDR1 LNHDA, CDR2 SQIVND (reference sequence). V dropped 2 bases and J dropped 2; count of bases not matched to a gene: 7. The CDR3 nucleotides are TGTGCCAGTAGTATACAGGCGACTAGCGGAACCTACGAGCAGTACTTC. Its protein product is CASSIQATSGTYEQYF. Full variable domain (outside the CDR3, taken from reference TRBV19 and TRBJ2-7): DGGITQSPKYLFRKEGQNVTLSCEQNLNHDAMYWYRQDPGQGLRLIYYSQIVNDFQKGDIAEGYSVSREKKESFPLTVTSAQKNPTAFYLCASSIQATSGTYEQYFGPGTRLTVT.

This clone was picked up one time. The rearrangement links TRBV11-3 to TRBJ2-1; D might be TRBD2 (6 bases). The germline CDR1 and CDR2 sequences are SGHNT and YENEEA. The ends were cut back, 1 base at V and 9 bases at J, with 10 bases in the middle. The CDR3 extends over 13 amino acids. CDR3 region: CASSLGGLTEQFF. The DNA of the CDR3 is TGTGCCAGCAGCTTAGGGGGACTGACTGAGCAGTTCTTC.